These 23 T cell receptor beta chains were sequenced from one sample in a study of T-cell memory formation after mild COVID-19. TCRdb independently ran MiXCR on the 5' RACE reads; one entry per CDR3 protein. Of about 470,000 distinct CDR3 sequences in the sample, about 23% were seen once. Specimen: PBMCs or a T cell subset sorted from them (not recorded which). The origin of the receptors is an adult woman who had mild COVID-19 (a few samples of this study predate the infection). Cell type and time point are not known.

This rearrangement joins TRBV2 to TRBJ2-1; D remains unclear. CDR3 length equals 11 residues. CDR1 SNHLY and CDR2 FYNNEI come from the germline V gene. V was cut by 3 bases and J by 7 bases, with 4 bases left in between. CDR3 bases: TGTGCCAGCAGTGATTGGAATGAGCAGTTCTTC. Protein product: CASSDWNEQFF. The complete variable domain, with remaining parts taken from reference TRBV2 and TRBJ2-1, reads EPEVTQTPSHQVTQMGQEVILRCVPISNHLYFYWYRQILGQKVEFLVSFYNNEISEKSEIFDDQFSVERPDGSNFTLKIRSTKLEDSAMYFCASSDWNEQFFGPGTRLTVL.

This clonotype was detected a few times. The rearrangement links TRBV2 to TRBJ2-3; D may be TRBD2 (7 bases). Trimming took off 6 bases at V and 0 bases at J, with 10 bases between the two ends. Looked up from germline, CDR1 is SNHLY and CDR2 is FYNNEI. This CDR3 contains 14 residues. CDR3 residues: CASRGGPSTDTQYF. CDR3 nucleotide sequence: TGTGCCAGCAGGGGGGGGCCTAGCACAGATACGCAGTATTTT.

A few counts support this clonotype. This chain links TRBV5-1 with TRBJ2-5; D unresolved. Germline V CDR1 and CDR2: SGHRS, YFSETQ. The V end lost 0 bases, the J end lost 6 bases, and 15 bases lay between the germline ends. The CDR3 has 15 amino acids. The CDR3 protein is CASSLDRSTTKTQYF. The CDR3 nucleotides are TGCGCCAGCAGCTTGGACCGGTCCACTACGAAGACCCAGTACTTC.

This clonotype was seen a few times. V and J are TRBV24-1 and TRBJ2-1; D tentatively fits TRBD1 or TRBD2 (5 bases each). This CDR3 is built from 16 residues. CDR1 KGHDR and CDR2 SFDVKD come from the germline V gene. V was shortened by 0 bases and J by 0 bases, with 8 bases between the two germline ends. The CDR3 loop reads CATSDLLGTSYNEQFF. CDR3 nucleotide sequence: TGTGCCACCAGTGATTTGTTAGGGACCTCCTACAATGAGCAGTTCTTC.

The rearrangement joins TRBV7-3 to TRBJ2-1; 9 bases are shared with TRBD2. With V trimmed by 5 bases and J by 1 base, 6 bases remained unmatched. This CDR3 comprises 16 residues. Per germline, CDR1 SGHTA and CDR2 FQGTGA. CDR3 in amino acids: CASSLLAGTSYNEQFF. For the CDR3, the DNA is TGTGCCAGCAGCCTCCTAGCGGGGACATCCTACAATGAGCAGTTCTTC.

CDR3 sequence: CASGRTGSSYEQYF. DNA of the CDR3: TGTGCCAGCGGTCGGACGGGAAGCTCCTACGAGCAGTACTTC. The chain employs TRBV12-3 or TRBV12-4 and TRBJ2-7; D perhaps matches TRBD2 (5 bases). The CDR3 totals 14 residues. Trimming stripped 8 bases from V and 0 bases from J, with 14 bases between.

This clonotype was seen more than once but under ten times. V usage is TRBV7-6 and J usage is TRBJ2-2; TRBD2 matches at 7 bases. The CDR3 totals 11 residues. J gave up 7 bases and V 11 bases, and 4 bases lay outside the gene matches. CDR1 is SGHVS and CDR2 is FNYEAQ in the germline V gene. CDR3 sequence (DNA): TGTGCCCTCCGGGGGGACGGGGAGCTGTTTTTT. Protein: CALRGDGELFF.

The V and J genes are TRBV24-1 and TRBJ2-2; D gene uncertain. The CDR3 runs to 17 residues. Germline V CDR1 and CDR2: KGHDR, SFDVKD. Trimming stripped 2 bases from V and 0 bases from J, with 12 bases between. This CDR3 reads CATSDSPDRANTGELFF. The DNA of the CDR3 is TGTGCCACCAGTGATTCGCCGGACCGAGCGAACACCGGGGAGCTGTTTTTT.

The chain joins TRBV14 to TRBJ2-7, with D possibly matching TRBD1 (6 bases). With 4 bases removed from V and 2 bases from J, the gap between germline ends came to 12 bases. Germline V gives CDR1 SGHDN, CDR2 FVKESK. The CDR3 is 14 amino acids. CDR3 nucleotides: TGTGCCAGCAGCCCGGGACACGGAGCCTACGAGCAGTACTTC. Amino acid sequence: CASSPGHGAYEQYF.

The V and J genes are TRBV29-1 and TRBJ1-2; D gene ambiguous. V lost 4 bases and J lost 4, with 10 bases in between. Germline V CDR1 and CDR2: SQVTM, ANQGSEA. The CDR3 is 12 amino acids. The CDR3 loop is CSVGQAAYGYTF. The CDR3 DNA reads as TGCAGCGTTGGGCAGGCTGCCTATGGCTACACCTTC.

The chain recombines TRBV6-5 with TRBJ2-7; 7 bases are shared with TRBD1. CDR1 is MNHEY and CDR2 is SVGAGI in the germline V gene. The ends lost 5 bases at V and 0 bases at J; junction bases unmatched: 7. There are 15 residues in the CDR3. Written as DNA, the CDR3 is TGTGCCAGCAGTCACGACAGGGAAAGCTCCTACGAGCAGTACTTC. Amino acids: CASSHDRESSYEQYF.

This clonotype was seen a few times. As DNA, the CDR3 is TGCGCCAGCAGCTTGGAGGTAACGAACACCGGGGAGCTGTTTTTT. Its protein product is CASSLEVTNTGELFF. The chain couples TRBV5-1 to TRBJ2-2; unclear D gene. Germline-derived CDR1 and CDR2 are SGHRS and YFSETQ. CDR3 length: 15 residues. The germline V and J ends were trimmed by 0 bases and 0 bases, with 6 bases remaining between them.

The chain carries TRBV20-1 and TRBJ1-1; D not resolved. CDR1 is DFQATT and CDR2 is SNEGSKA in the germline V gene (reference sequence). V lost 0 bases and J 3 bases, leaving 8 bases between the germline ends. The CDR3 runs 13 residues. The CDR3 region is CSARDREHTEAFF. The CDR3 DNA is TGCAGTGCTAGAGATCGTGAGCACACTGAAGCTTTCTTT.

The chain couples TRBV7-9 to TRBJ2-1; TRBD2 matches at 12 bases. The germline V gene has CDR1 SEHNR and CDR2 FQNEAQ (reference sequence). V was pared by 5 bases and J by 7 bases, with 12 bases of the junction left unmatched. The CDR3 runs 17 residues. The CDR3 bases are TGTGCCAGCAGCCCCTTAGGACTAGCGGGATTAAGTAATGAGCAGTTCTTC. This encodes CASSPLGLAGLSNEQFF.

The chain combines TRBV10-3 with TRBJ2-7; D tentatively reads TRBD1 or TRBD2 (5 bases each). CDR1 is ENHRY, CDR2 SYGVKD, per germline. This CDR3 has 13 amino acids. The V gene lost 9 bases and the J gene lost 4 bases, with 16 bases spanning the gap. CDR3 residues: CAIRTPGSYEQYF. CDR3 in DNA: TGTGCCATTCGGACACCGGGGAGTTACGAGCAGTACTTC.

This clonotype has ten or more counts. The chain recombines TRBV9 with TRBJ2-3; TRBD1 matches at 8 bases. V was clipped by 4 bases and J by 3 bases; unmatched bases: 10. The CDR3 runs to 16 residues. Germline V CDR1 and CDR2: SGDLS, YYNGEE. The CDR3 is CASSTQTGGITDTQYF. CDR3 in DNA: TGTGCCAGCAGCACCCAAACAGGGGGTATAACAGATACGCAGTATTTT. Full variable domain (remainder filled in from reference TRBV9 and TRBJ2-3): DSGVTQTPKHLITATGQRVTLRCSPRSGDLSVYWYQQSLDQGLQFLIQYYNGEERAKGNILERFSAQQFPDLHSELNLSSLELGDSALYFCASSTQTGGITDTQYFGPGTRLTVL.

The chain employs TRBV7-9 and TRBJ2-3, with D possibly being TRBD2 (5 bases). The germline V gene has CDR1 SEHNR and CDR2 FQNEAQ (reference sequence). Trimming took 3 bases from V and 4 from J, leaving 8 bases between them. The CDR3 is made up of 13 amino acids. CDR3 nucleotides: TGTGCCAGCAGCTTCGGGGAAGCAGATACGCAGTATTTT. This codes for CASSFGEADTQYF.

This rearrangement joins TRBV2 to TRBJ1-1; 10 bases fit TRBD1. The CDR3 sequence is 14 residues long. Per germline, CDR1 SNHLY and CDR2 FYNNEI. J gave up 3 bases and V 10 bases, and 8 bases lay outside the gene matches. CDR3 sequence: CATGAGTGDTEAFF. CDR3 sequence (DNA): TGTGCCACCGGGGCCGGGACAGGGGACACTGAAGCTTTCTTT.

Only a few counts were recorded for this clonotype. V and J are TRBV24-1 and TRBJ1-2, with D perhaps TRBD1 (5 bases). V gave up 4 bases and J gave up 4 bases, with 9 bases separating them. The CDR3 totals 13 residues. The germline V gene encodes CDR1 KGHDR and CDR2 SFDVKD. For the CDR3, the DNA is TGTGCCACCAGTGAGGGGGGGTCCTATGGCTACACCTTC. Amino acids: CATSEGGSYGYTF.

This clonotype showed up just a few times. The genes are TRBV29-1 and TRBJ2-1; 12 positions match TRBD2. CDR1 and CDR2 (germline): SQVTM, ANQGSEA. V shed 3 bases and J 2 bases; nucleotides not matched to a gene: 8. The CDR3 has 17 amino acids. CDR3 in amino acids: CSVEASGRAVAYNEQFF. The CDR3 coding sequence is TGCAGCGTTGAGGCTAGCGGGAGGGCCGTCGCCTACAATGAGCAGTTCTTC.

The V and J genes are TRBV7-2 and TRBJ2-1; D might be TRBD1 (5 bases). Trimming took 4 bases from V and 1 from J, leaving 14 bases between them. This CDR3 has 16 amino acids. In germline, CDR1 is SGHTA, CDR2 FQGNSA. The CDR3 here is CASSSYKGISYNEQFF. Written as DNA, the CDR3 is TGTGCCAGCAGCTCCTACAAGGGGATATCCTACAATGAGCAGTTCTTC.

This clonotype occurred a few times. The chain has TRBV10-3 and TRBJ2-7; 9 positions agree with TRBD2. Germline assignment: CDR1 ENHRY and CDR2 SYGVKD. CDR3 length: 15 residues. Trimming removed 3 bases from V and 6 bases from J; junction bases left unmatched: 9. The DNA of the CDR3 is TGTGCCATCAGTGATGGGGGGACTAGCTTTTTCGAGCAGTACTTC. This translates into CAISDGGTSFFEQYF.

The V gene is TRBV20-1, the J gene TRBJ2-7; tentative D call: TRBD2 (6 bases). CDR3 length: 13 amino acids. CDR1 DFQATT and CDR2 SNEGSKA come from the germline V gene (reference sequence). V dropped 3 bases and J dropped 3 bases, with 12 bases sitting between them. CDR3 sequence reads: CSASGSPNYEQYF. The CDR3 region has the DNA TGCAGTGCTAGCGGGAGCCCCAACTACGAGCAGTACTTC.